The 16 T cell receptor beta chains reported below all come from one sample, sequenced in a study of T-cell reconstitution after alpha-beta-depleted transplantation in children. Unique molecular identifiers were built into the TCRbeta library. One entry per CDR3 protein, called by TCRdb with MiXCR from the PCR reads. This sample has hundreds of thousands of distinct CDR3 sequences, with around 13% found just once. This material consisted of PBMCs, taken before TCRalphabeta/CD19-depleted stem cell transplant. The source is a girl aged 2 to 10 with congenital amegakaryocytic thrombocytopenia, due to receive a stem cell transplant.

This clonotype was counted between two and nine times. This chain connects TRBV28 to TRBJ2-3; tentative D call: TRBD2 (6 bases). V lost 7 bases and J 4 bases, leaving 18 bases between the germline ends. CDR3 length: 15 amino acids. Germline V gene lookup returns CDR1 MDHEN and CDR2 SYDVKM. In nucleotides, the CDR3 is TGTGCCAGCACCCCGGACTACCCCGGACCAGATACGCAGTATTTT. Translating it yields CASTPDYPGPDTQYF.

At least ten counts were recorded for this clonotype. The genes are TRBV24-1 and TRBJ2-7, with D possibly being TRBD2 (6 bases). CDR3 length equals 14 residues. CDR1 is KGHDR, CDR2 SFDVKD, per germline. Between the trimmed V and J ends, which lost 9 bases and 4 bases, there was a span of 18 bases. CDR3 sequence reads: CATRAGPPAYEQYF. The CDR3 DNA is TGTGCCACCCGGGCGGGACCCCCCGCTTACGAGCAGTACTTC.

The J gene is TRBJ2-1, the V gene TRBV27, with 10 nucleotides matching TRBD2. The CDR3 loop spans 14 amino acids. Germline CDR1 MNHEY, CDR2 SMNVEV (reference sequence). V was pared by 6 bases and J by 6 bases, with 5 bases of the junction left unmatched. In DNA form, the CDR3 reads TGTGCCAGCAGGCCTAGCGGGAGTGCCAATGAGCAGTTCTTC. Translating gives CASRPSGSANEQFF.

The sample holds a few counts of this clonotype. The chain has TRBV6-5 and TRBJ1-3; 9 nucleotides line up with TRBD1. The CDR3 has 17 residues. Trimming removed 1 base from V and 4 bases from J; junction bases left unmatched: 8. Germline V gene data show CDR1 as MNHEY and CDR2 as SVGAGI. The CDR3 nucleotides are TGTGCCAGCAGTTACTACTCCGGGACAGGGCTCGGAAACACCATATATTTT. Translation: CASSYYSGTGLGNTIYF.

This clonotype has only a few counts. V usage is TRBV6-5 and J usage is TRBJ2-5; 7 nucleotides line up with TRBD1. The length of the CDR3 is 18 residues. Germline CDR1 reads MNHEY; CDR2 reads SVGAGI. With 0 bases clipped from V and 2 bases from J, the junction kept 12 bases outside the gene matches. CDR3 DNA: TGTGCCAGCAGTTACTCGATACTAGGGGGCAAACGACAAGAGACCCAGTACTTC. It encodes CASSYSILGGKRQETQYF.

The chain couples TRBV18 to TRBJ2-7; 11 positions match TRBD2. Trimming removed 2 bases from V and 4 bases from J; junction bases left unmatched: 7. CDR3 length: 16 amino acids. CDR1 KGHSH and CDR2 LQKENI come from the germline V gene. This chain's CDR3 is CASSPGGTSGLYEQYF. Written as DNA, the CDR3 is TGTGCCAGCTCACCAGGAGGGACTAGCGGACTATACGAGCAGTACTTC.

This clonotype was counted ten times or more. CDR3 bases: TGCGCCAGCAGCTTGAACGCGGGGCCTGCCCCAGATACGCAGTATTTT. This sequence encodes CASSLNAGPAPDTQYF. The V call is TRBV5-1, the J call TRBJ2-3; D is possibly TRBD2 (6 bases). Germline CDR1 is SGHRS and CDR2 is YFSETQ. The V end was cut by 1 base, the J end by 4 bases, with 16 bases between. CDR3 length equals 16 residues.

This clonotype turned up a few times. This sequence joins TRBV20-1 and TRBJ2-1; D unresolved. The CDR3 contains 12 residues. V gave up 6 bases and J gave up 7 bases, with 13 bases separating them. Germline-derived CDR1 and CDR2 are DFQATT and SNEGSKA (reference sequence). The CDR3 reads CSAVELGNEQFF. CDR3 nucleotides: TGCAGTGCGGTCGAGCTGGGGAATGAGCAGTTCTTC.

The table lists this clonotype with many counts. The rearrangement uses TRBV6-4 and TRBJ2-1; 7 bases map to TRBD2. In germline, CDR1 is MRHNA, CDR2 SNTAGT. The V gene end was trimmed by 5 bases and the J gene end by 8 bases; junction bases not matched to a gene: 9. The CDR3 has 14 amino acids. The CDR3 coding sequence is TGTGCCAGCAGTCGAAACCGGGGGGAGGATGAGCAGTTCTTC. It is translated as CASSRNRGEDEQFF.

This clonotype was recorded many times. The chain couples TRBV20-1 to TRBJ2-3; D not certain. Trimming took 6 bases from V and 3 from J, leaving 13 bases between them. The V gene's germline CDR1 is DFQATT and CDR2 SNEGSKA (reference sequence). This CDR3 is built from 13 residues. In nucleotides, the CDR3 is TGCAGTGCGACCTCGGACCAGACAGATACGCAGTATTTT. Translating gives CSATSDQTDTQYF.

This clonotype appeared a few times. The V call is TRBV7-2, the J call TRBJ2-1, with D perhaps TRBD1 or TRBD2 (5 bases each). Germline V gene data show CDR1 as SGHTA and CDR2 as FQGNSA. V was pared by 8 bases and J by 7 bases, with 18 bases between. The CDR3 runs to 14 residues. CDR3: CASQSGPQDNEQFF. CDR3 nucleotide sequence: TGTGCCAGCCAATCGGGACCCCAGGATAATGAGCAGTTCTTC.

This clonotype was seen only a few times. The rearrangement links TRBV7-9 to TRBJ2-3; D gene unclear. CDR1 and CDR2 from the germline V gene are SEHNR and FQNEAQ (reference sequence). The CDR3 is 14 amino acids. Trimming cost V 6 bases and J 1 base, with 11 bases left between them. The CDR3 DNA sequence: TGTGCCAGCAGGTTGAACCCCGGCACAGATACGCAGTATTTT. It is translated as CASRLNPGTDTQYF.

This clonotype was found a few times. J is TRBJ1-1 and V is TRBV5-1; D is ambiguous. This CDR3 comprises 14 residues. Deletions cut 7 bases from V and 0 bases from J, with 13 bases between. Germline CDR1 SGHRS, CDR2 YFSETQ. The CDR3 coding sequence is TGCGCCAGCTCCGCGGACGGAGTGAACACTGAAGCTTTCTTT. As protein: CASSADGVNTEAFF. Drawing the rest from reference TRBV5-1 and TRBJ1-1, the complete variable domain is KAGVTQTPRYLIKTRGQQVTLSCSPISGHRSVSWYQQTPGQGLQFLFEYFSETQRNKGNFPGRFSGRQFSNSRSEMNVSTLELGDSALYLCASSADGVNTEAFFGQGTRLTVV.

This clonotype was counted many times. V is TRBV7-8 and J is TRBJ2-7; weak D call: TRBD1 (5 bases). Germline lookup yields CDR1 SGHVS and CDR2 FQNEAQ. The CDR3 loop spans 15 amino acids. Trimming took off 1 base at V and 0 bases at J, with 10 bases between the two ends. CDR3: CASSLEGLPSYEQYF. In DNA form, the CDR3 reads TGTGCCAGCAGCTTAGAGGGGCTCCCCTCCTACGAGCAGTACTTC.

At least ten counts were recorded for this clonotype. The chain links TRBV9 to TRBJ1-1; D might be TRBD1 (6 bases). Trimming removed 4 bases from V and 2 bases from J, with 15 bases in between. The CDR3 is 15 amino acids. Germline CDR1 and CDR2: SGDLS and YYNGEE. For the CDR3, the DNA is TGTGCCAGCAGCCCATTCCGGGACACCAACACTGAAGCTTTCTTT. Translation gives CASSPFRDTNTEAFF.

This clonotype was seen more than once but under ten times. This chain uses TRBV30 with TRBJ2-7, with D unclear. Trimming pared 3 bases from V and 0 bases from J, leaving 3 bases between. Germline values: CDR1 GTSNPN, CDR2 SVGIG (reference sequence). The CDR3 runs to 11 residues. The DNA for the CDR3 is TGTGCCTGGAGACCCTCCTACGAGCAGTACTTC. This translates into CAWRPSYEQYF.